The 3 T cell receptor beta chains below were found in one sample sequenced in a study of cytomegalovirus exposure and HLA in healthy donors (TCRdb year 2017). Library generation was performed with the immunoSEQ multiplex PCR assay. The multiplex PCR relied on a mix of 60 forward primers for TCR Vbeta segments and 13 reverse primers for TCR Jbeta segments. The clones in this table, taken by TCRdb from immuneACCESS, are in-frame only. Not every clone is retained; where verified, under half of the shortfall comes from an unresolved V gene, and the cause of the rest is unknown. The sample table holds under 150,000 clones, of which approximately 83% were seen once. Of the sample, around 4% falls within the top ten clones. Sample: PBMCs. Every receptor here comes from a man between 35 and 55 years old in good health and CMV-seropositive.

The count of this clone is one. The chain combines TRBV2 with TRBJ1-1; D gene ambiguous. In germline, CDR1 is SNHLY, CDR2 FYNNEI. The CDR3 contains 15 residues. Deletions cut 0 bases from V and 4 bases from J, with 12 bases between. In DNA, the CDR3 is TGTGCCAGCAGTGAAGCGGCGGGCGTGATCACTGAAGCTTTCTTT. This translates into CASSEAAGVITEAFF.

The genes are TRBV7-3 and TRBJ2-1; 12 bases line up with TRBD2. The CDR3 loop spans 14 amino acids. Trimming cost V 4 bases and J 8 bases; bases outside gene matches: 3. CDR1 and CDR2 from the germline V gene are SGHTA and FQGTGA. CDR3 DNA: TGTGCCAGCAGCTCGACTAGCGGGAGCGATGAGCAGTTCTTC. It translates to CASSSTSGSDEQFF.

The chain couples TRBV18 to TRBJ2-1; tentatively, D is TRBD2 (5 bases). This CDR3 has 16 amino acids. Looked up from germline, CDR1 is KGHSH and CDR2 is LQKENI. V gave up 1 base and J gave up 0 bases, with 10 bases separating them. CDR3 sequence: CASSPLASSSYNEQFF. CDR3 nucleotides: TGTGCCAGCTCACCACTAGCGTCTAGCTCCTACAATGAGCAGTTCTTC. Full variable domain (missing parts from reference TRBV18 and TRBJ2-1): NAGVMQNPRHLVRRRGQEARLRCSPMKGHSHVYWYRQLPEEGLKFMVYLQKENIIDESGMPKERFSAEFPKEGPSILRIQQVVRGDSAAYFCASSPLASSSYNEQFFGPGTRLTVL.